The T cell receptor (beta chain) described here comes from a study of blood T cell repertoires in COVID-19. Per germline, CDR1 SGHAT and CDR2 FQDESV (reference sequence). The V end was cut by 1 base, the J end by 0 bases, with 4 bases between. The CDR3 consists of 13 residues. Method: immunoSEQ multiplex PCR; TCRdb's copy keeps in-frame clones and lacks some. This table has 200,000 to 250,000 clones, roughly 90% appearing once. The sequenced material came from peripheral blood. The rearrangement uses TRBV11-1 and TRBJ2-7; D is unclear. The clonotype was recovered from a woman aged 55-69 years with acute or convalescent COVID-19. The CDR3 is CASSLGASYEQYF. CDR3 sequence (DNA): TGTGCCAGCAGCTTAGGGGCCTCCTACGAGCAGTACTTC.